This T cell receptor (beta chain) came from a study of OX40 agonist ivuxolimab in advanced cancers. Study-level background: Allowance was made for prior anti-PD-1, anti-PD-L1 or anti-CTLA-4 therapy, and about 40% had some.

Note on this clone: Its antigen is not identified.

Study observations and caveats: Antigen specificity of clonally expanded peripheral T cells was not established.

Clones were read by immunoSEQ multiplex PCR, and TCRdb kept only the in-frame ones, dropping some. The sample has 91,000 or so clones; 94% are singletons. Patients were excluded for autoimmune disease history or systemic immunosuppression. This CDR3 has 17 amino acids. V gave up 1 base and J gave up 0 bases; unmatched junction bases: 6. Germline CDR1 is SGHNT and CDR2 is YYREEE (reference sequence). The chain carries TRBV5-4 and TRBJ2-1, with 8 nucleotides matching TRBD1. The sample consisted of CD4+ or CD8+ T cells sorted from blood, taken in a trial of the OX40 agonist ivuxolimab. The clonotype was recovered from an adult with an advanced solid tumor such as melanoma, head and neck, liver or kidney cancer. The CDR3 DNA reads as TGTGCCAGCAGCTTGAGGACAGGGTACAACTCCTACAATGAGCAGTTCTTC. Amino acids: CASSLRTGYNSYNEQFF.